The clone carrying this T cell receptor beta chain was recorded many times. Its target is not known. The data derive from a study of response to subunit inactivated influenza vaccine. MiXCR, applied by TCRdb to the RT-PCR reads, yields one record per CDR3 protein. The profile shows a few hundred thousand distinct CDR3 sequences, over 9.5% of them singletons. The CDR3 contains 12 residues. V was cut by 1 base and J by 4 bases, with 3 bases left in between. Germline V gene data show CDR1 as LGHNA and CDR2 as YSLEER. Points from the study as a whole: There was a suggestion from the authors that each seasonal influenza vaccination recruits few new T cells.

The clonotype originates from a middle-aged man who received an inactivated influenza vaccine. The sequenced sample was PBMCs from blood, obtained 40 to 50 days after vaccination. The chain links TRBV4-3 to TRBJ2-3; D gene ambiguous. CDR3 sequence reads: CASSQASDTQYF. CDR3 coding DNA: TGCGCCAGCAGCCAAGCGTCAGATACGCAGTATTTT.